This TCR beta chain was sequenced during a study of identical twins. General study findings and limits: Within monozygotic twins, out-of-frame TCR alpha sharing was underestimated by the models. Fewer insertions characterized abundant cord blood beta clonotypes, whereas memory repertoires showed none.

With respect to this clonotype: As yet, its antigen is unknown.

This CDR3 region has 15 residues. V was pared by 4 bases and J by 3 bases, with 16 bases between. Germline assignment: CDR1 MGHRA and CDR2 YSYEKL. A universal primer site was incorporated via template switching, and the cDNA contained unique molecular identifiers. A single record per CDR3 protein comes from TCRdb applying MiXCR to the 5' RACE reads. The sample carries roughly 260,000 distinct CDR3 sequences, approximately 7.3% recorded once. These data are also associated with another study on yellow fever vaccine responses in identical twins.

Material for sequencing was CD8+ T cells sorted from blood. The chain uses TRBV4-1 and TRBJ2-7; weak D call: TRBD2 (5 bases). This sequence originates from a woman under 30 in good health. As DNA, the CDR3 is TGCGCCAGCAGCCTACGACGGGGAGAGTTCTACGAGCAGTACTTC. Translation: CASSLRRGEFYEQYF.